Listed below are T cell receptor beta chains from one sample, sequenced in a study of regulatory T cells in long-lasting Graves disease. TCRdb re-called the multiplex PCR reads with MiXCR, one entry per CDR3 protein. This sample has about 470,000 distinct CDR3 sequences, with about 16% found just once. These data also formed part of another study, on T cells in Graves' hyperthyroidism and ophthalmopathy.

Sequences were derived from peripheral blood mononuclear cells (PBMCs), sampled at new diagnosis, from a patient treated with antithyroid drugs. Every receptor here comes from a young woman with Graves disease. The CDR3 runs from the conserved cysteine through the conserved F or W. The order of the fields is clone size, D gene, J gene, V gene, CDR3 DNA, CDR3 protein. A D gene is named only where the DNA matches it firmly. The size field is filled for only some rows; it gives once, few, many or a size class.

few	TRBD2	TRBJ2-7	TRBV14	TGTGCCAGCAGCCAATACCCGACTAGCGGGAGCTTCAGCTCCTACGAGCAGTACTTC	CASSQYPTSGSFSSYEQYF
many	TRBD2	TRBJ2-1	TRBV7-9	TGTGCCAGCAGCTTAGCTAGCGGGAGGGCCGAGGAGCAGTTCTTC	CASSLASGRAEEQFF
many	TRBD2	TRBJ2-3	TRBV15	TGTGCCACCAGCAGAGGACTAGCGGCCAGCACAGATACGCAGTATTTT	CATSRGLAASTDTQYF
.	TRBD1	TRBJ1-5	TRBV4-2	TGTGCCAGCAGCCAAGTCGTCCAGGGGGTAGGAACCGATCAGCCCCAGCATTTT	CASSQVVQGVGTDQPQHF
.	TRBD2	TRBJ2-1	TRBV7-3	TGTGCCAGCAGCTCCTCCCCAATAGCGGGAATCGGCCACAATGAGCAGTTCTTC	CASSSSPIAGIGHNEQFF
many	TRBD2	TRBJ2-1	TRBV24-1	TGTGCCACCAGTGATCTTACCCTAGCGGGCCAGCAGTTCTTC	CATSDLTLAGQQFF
few	TRBD1	TRBJ2-7	TRBV7-3	TGTGCCAGCAGCCCCCGACAGGGGATGGTCAACGAGCAGTACTTC	CASSPRQGMVNEQYF
few	.	TRBJ2-1	TRBV27	TGTGCCAGCGGGGCTAGCGATGGGCAGTTCTTC	CASGASDGQFF
many	.	TRBJ2-3	TRBV13	TGTGCCAGCAGCTTAGGTCAAGGAGGGTGGGGCACCGGAGATACGCAGTATTTT	CASSLGQGGWGTGDTQYF
.	TRBD1	TRBJ1-3	TRBV19	TGTGCCAGTAGTCCTAAGACAGGGCGGTATGGAAACACCATATATTTT	CASSPKTGRYGNTIYF
many	.	TRBJ1-2	TRBV6-1	TGTGCCAGCAGTGGGAGGGCAGGGGACCGCTATGGCTACACCTTC	CASSGRAGDRYGYTF
.	TRBD2	TRBJ2-3	TRBV15	TGTGCCACCAGCAGATCCCCCTCGGGCGGGGGGGGGGCGGATACGCAGTATTTT	CATSRSPSGGGGADTQYF
many	TRBD2	TRBJ2-7	TRBV11-2	TGTGCCAGCAGCCACAGCGGGGGGTCCTACGAGCAGTACTTC	CASSHSGGSYEQYF
many	.	TRBJ1-1	TRBV3-1	TGTGCCAGCAGCCAAGAGATAGGGGCAGCTTTCTTT	CASSQEIGAAFF
many	.	TRBJ2-5	TRBV6-1	TGTGCCAGCAGTGTGGGGGGCCTCCAAGAGACCCAGTACTTC	CASSVGGLQETQYF
.	TRBD1	TRBJ1-5	TRBV5-5	TGTGCCAGCAGCTTGGTGACAGGGGGGAGCAATCAGCCCCAGCATTTT	CASSLVTGGSNQPQHF
.	TRBD2	TRBJ2-1	TRBV19	TGTGCCAGTAGTTTGGGACTAGCGGCCAGCAATGAGCAGTTCTTC	CASSLGLAASNEQFF
many	.	TRBJ2-7	TRBV27	TGTGCCAGCAGTTTAATGACGGCTAAAGTAGGCGAGCAGTACTTC	CASSLMTAKVGEQYF
many	.	TRBJ2-5	TRBV12-3/TRBV12-4	TGTGCCAGCAGTTTTTCAGCGTCAACACTCCAAGAGACCCAGTACTTC	CASSFSASTLQETQYF
many	.	TRBJ1-1	TRBV12-3/TRBV12-4	TGTGCCAGCCGACCCGCCTTGAACACTGAAGCTTTCTTT	CASRPALNTEAFF
many	TRBD1	TRBJ2-7	TRBV7-9	TGTGCCAGCACCCTGACAGGGGCGCCCTACGAGCAGTACTTC	CASTLTGAPYEQYF
many	TRBD2	TRBJ2-1	TRBV11-3	TGTGCCAGCAGCGCGGGACTAGCGGGAGGGCCGGGTGAGCAGTTCTTC	CASSAGLAGGPGEQFF
few	TRBD2	TRBJ2-7	TRBV11-3	TGTGCCAGCAGCACCCCGACTAGCGGGAGTTTCTACGAGCAGTACTTC	CASSTPTSGSFYEQYF
many	.	TRBJ2-1	TRBV3-1	TGTGCCAGCAGCTACGTACAGCCCCACCTAGCCAATGAGCAGTTCTTC	CASSYVQPHLANEQFF
many	TRBD1	TRBJ2-2	TRBV10-3	TGTGCCATCAGTCGACCTCCGGGACAGGCGAGCGGGGAGCTGTTTTTT	CAISRPPGQASGELFF
few	TRBD2	TRBJ2-7	TRBV28	TGTGCCAGCAGGTACCTAGCGGAGAACTCCTACGAGCAGTACTTC	CASRYLAENSYEQYF
few	.	TRBJ1-1	TRBV29-1	TGCAGCGTTGAAGGGAGTTGGCGTATGAACACTGAAGCTTTCTTT	CSVEGSWRMNTEAFF
many	.	TRBJ2-3	TRBV7-9	TGTGCCAGCAGCTTCCAGGGGCAAGCCTCAGATACGCAGTATTTT	CASSFQGQASDTQYF
many	TRBD2	TRBJ2-7	TRBV19	TGTGCCAGTAGTAGGGCTAGCGGGAGCTACGAGCAGTACTTC	CASSRASGSYEQYF
many	.	TRBJ2-1	TRBV27	TGTGCCAGCAGTTTTTGGTCTAGGGGCGATGAGCAGTTCTTC	CASSFWSRGDEQFF
many	.	TRBJ1-5	TRBV3-1	TGTGCCAGCAGCCAAGATTTACAGGACAATCAGCCCCAGCATTTT	CASSQDLQDNQPQHF
.	.	TRBJ1-3	TRBV28	TGTGCCAGCAGTTTAGAAGGCCTTTCTCTCGGGGGCATATATTTT	CASSLEGLSLGGIYF
few	.	TRBJ1-1	TRBV20-1	TGCAGTGCTACTTACAGGGTTAACACTGAAGCTTTCTTT	CSATYRVNTEAFF
few	TRBD2	TRBJ2-7	TRBV28	TGTGCCAGCAGTTTTGGGACTAGCGGGAGGGCGCAGTACTTC	CASSFGTSGRAQYF
many	TRBD1	TRBJ2-5	TRBV5-5	TGTGCCAGCAGCGCCCAGGGGACAGGCCAAGAGACCCAGTACTTC	CASSAQGTGQETQYF
many	.	TRBJ2-3	TRBV29-1	TGCAGCGTTGTAGAGGTCCTGGATACGCAGTATTTT	CSVVEVLDTQYF
many	.	TRBJ2-3	TRBV2	TGTGCCAGCGCAGTGGGCACAGATACGCAGTATTTT	CASAVGTDTQYF
many	.	TRBJ2-3	TRBV7-9	TGTGCCAGCAGCCCGTTGTTCTCACGGGAGAGCACAGATACGCAGTATTTT	CASSPLFSRESTDTQYF
.	.	TRBJ2-7	TRBV20-1	TGCAGTGCTAGCCGGACGATCACCTACGAGCAGTACTTC	CSASRTITYEQYF
many	.	TRBJ1-1	TRBV12-3/TRBV12-4	TGTGCCAGCAGTACCAACACTGACCGGAGGGTTGAAGCTTTCTTT	CASSTNTDRRVEAFF
many	.	TRBJ1-1	TRBV30	TGTGCCTGGAGTGTGCGACTCTACGCTTTCTTT	CAWSVRLYAFF
few	TRBD1	TRBJ1-2	TRBV10-1	TGCGCCAGCAGTTCTTTCTTTCCCCGGACAGGGGACTATGGCTACACCTTC	CASSSFFPRTGDYGYTF
many	.	TRBJ2-1	TRBV2	TGTGCCAGCACACTCTACAATGAGCAGTTCTTC	CASTLYNEQFF
.	TRBD2	TRBJ2-5	TRBV12-3/TRBV12-4	TGTGCCAGCAAAAGGGAACTAGCGGGAGTCCGGTGTGAGACCCAGTACTTC	CASKRELAGVRCETQYF
many	.	TRBJ2-7	TRBV27	TGTGCCACTGCTAAGGGGGGGTCCTACGAGCAGTACTTC	CATAKGGSYEQYF
many	TRBD2	TRBJ2-7	TRBV20-1	TGCAGTGCTAGAGATAGGCTAGCGGGAGGCCTCCCCTACGAGCAGTACTTC	CSARDRLAGGLPYEQYF
many	.	TRBJ1-1	TRBV6-1	TGTGCCAGCAGACCCGGTGCCAGGGGTTTGAACACTGAAGCTTTCTTT	CASRPGARGLNTEAFF
many	.	TRBJ1-1	TRBV3-1	TGTGCCAGCATACGGGGGACTGAAGCTTTCTTT	CASIRGTEAFF
many	TRBD2	TRBJ2-7	TRBV5-5	TGTGCCAGCAGCTTCGGCGGGAGTGTATCCTACGAGCAGTACTTC	CASSFGGSVSYEQYF
many	TRBD2	TRBJ2-2	TRBV11-2	TGTGCCAGCAGCGCCGGGACTAGCAGGACCGGGGAGCTGTTTTTT	CASSAGTSRTGELFF
few	TRBD2	TRBJ2-3	TRBV6-1	TGTGCCAGCAGTGAACTTCTAGCGGGGCTGCGAGATACGCAGTATTTT	CASSELLAGLRDTQYF
few	.	TRBJ1-1	TRBV29-1	TGCAGCGTTGACGAGGGTGAAGCTTTCTTT	CSVDEGEAFF
many	TRBD1	TRBJ1-2	TRBV18	TGTGCCAGCTCACGACCGGGGACAGGGAAAGGCTACACCTTC	CASSRPGTGKGYTF
many	.	TRBJ1-1	TRBV3-1	TGTGCCAGCAGACAGAGCAGGGTGGAAGAGGCTTTCTTT	CASRQSRVEEAFF
few	TRBD2	TRBJ2-1	TRBV5-6	TGTGCCAGCAACCCTTTAGGAGGACAGGGTAGACTAGCGGGAGTATCTGAGCAGTTCTTC	CASNPLGGQGRLAGVSEQFF